The 23 T cell receptor beta chains presented below share a single source sample, sequenced in a study of chemoradiotherapy in HPV16-positive cancers (dated by TCRdb to between 2020 and 2023). The protocol used for the library was the immunoSEQ multiplex PCR assay. In TCRdb, the immuneACCESS table is reduced to in-frame sequences with V and J assigned. These tables do not hold every clone; where another copy was compared, an unresolved V gene accounts for under half, and the others remain unexplained. A total of tens of thousands of clones appear in this sample, 75% to 90% of them only once. The ten largest clones represent approximately 5.5% of the sample. Sequencing was performed on blood, taken from a patient who underwent chemoradiotherapy. The receptors come from a human donor with HPV-associated anogenital cancer.

V gene TRBV6-1 combines with J gene TRBJ1-5; D perhaps matches TRBD1 (5 bases). This CDR3 is built from 13 residues. V lost 1 base to trimming and J lost 7 bases, with 8 bases between them. From germline, CDR1 is MNHNS and CDR2 SASEGT. CDR3: CASSEVRGQPQHF. In nucleotides, the CDR3 is TGTGCCAGCAGTGAAGTTCGGGGCCAGCCCCAGCATTTT.

V is TRBV25-1 and J is TRBJ2-3; D unresolved. This CDR3 contains 13 residues. CDR1 is MGHDK and CDR2 is SYGVNS in the germline V gene. Trimming pared 3 bases from V and 3 bases from J, leaving 7 bases between. CDR3 coding DNA: TGTGCCAGCAGTGACGCAGGAACAGATACGCAGTATTTT. Translated: CASSDAGTDTQYF.

V and J are TRBV6-5 and TRBJ2-2; D ambiguous. The CDR3 covers 15 residues. Trimming took off 0 bases at V and 7 bases at J, with 12 bases between the two ends. Per germline, CDR1 MNHEY and CDR2 SVGAGI. CDR3 sequence: CASSYSWLSDGELFF. In nucleotides, the CDR3 is TGTGCCAGCAGTTACTCGTGGCTTTCCGACGGGGAGCTGTTTTTT.

The chain has TRBV2 and TRBJ1-5; D not resolved. The V end lost 6 bases, the J end lost 0 bases, and 6 bases lay between the germline ends. CDR1 SNHLY and CDR2 FYNNEI come from the germline V gene. The CDR3 loop spans 13 amino acids. The CDR3 bases are TGTGCCAGCAGGGGGTATAGCAATCAGCCCCAGCATTTT. The encoded protein is CASRGYSNQPQHF.

The chain has TRBV29-1 and TRBJ2-2; a weak D match, TRBD2 (6 bases). Germline V gene data show CDR1 as SQVTM and CDR2 as ANQGSEA. The germline V and J ends were trimmed by 5 bases and 8 bases, with 9 bases remaining between them. CDR3 length: 11 residues. DNA of the CDR3: TGCAGCGTTTCAGGAGGGGGGGAGCTGTTTTTT. Translated: CSVSGGGELFF.

The chain couples TRBV6-5 to TRBJ1-5; D ambiguous. Germline V gene data show CDR1 as MNHEY and CDR2 as SVGAGI. V was trimmed by 8 bases and J by 7 bases, leaving 12 bases between them. This CDR3 is 12 amino acids long. CDR3: CASWKEDQPQHF. CDR3 sequence (DNA): TGTGCCAGCTGGAAGGAGGACCAGCCCCAGCATTTT.

The chain employs TRBV19 and TRBJ2-5; the D call may be TRBD1 or TRBD2 (6 bases each). Germline lookup yields CDR1 LNHDA and CDR2 SQIVND (reference sequence). The CDR3 totals 13 residues. V was clipped by 2 bases and J by 5 bases, with 9 bases between them. The CDR3 DNA reads TGTGCCAGTAGTATAAGAGGGGGGGAGACCCAGTACTTC. Its protein is CASSIRGGETQYF.

The CDR3 DNA follows: TGTGCCAGCAGTGAGACTAGTTCCTACGAGCAGTACTTC. The encoded protein is CASSETSSYEQYF. This chain links TRBV2 with TRBJ2-7; D may be TRBD2 (6 bases). The germline V and J ends were trimmed by 3 bases and 1 base, with 7 bases remaining between them. Germline CDR1 is SNHLY and CDR2 is FYNNEI. This CDR3 contains 13 residues.

The rearrangement links TRBV7-9 to TRBJ2-2, with D unresolved. The CDR3 spans 14 residues. Germline assignment: CDR1 SEHNR and CDR2 FQNEAQ (reference sequence). The germline V and J ends were trimmed by 6 bases and 2 bases, with 10 bases remaining between them. The CDR3: CASRLLGNTGELFF. For the CDR3, the DNA is TGTGCCAGCAGGTTGTTGGGTAACACCGGGGAGCTGTTTTTT.

This chain links TRBV7-9 with TRBJ2-3; possibly TRBD2 for D (6 bases). Germline V CDR1 and CDR2: SEHNR, FQNEAQ (reference sequence). CDR3 length: 15 residues. V gave up 3 bases and J gave up 2 bases, with 12 bases separating them. The CDR3 bases are TGTGCCAGCAGCTTGGTGGGGGGAGACACAGATACGCAGTATTTT. This sequence encodes CASSLVGGDTDTQYF.

This rearrangement joins TRBV19 to TRBJ2-7; 7 bases line up with TRBD2. Germline V gene sequence: CDR1 LNHDA, CDR2 SQIVND (reference sequence). Losses at the gene ends were 7 bases for V and 6 bases for J; bases not matched to a gene: 6. This CDR3 has 12 residues. The CDR3 DNA reads TGTGCCAGTAAGACCTCGGGGGGCGAGCAGTACTTC. Translation: CASKTSGGEQYF.

The chain carries TRBV6-6 and TRBJ1-4; TRBD1 matches 8 bases. Germline assignment: CDR1 MNHNY and CDR2 SVGAGI (reference sequence). CDR3 length: 16 amino acids. The junction had 3 bases not matched to a gene; V was cut back by 1 base and J by 2 bases. CDR3 coding DNA: TGTGCCAGCAGTTACTTTAACAGGGGGACTAATGAAAAACTGTTTTTT. Its translation is CASSYFNRGTNEKLFF.

This rearrangement joins TRBV7-6 to TRBJ1-1, with D maybe TRBD1 (6 bases). Per the germline V gene, CDR1 is SGHVS and CDR2 is FNYEAQ. With 6 bases removed from V and 2 bases from J, the gap between germline ends came to 16 bases. CDR3 length equals 15 residues. The CDR3 is CASSGGPGDNTEAFF. The DNA for the CDR3 is TGTGCCAGCAGTGGCGGGCCAGGGGATAACACTGAAGCTTTCTTT.

V is TRBV30 and J is TRBJ2-5; D gene uncertain. The CDR3 length is 11 residues. V lost 0 bases, J lost 2 bases, and 1 base lay in between. Germline V gene sequence: CDR1 GTSNPN, CDR2 SVGIG (reference sequence). In nucleotides, the CDR3 is TGTGCCTGGAGTGTACAAGAGACCCAGTACTTC. Its protein is CAWSVQETQYF.

The chain uses TRBV4-2 and TRBJ2-7; TRBD1 aligns across 9 bases. The CDR3 extends over 16 amino acids. CDR1 is LGHNA and CDR2 is YNFKEQ in the germline V gene. The V gene end was trimmed by 0 bases and the J gene end by 6 bases; junction bases not matched to a gene: 9. In nucleotides, the CDR3 is TGTGCCAGCAGCCAAGATCGAGGGACAGGGTCTGGCGAGCAGTACTTC. It translates to CASSQDRGTGSGEQYF.

This chain connects TRBV10-3 to TRBJ2-5; no reliable D call. Germline CDR1 ENHRY, CDR2 SYGVKD. Trimming removed 4 bases from V and 2 bases from J, with 5 bases in between. The CDR3 loop spans 12 amino acids. In DNA form, the CDR3 reads TGTGCCATCAGTGGGCCGCAAGAGACCCAGTACTTC. This encodes CAISGPQETQYF.

Details on this clone: Other DNA sequences in this sample translate to the same CDR3. V gene TRBV7-9 combines with J gene TRBJ1-1, with a tentative D call TRBD1 (5 bases). Looked up from germline, CDR1 is SEHNR and CDR2 is FQNEAQ (reference sequence). The V and J ends lost 7 bases and 4 bases respectively, with 13 bases between them. The CDR3 runs to 13 residues. Here the CDR3 reads CASIPPGGTEAFF. CDR3 DNA sequence: TGTGCCAGCATCCCTCCGGGGGGCACTGAAGCTTTCTTT.

The chain joins TRBV10-2 to TRBJ1-1; perhaps TRBD1 as D (6 bases). CDR1 and CDR2 (germline): WSHSY, SAAADI. Trimming took off 8 bases at V and 1 base at J, with 11 bases between the two ends. The CDR3 spans 13 residues. This CDR3 is CASAGQTNTEAFF. The DNA for the CDR3 is TGCGCCAGCGCCGGACAGACGAACACTGAAGCTTTCTTT.

The chain uses TRBV19 and TRBJ2-5, with 11 nucleotides matching TRBD2. With V trimmed by 4 bases and J by 1 base, 5 bases remained unmatched. The germline CDR1 and CDR2 sequences are LNHDA and SQIVND (reference sequence). This CDR3 region has 16 residues. This CDR3 reads CASSTTGTSGQETQYF. DNA of the CDR3: TGTGCCAGTAGTACAACCGGGACTAGCGGCCAAGAGACCCAGTACTTC.

V is TRBV15 and J is TRBJ1-2, with 10 positions matching TRBD1. The trim removed 4 bases at V and 1 base at J, leaving 3 bases unmatched. Germline CDR1 LNHNV, CDR2 YYDKDF (reference sequence). The length of the CDR3 is 15 residues. In DNA form, the CDR3 reads TGTGCCACCAGCAAGGGGACAGGGGTTAACTATGGCTACACCTTC. This sequence encodes CATSKGTGVNYGYTF.

CDR3 sequence: CASSRDTNYGYTF. In nucleotides, the CDR3 is TGTGCCAGCAGCCGAGACACGAACTATGGCTACACCTTC. This sequence joins TRBV11-1 and TRBJ1-2; D gene ambiguous. The CDR3 extends over 13 amino acids. From germline, CDR1 is SGHAT and CDR2 FQDESV (reference sequence). V was pared by 5 bases and J by 2 bases, with 9 bases between. The full variable domain, rest sourced from reference TRBV11-1 and TRBJ1-2, is EAEVAQSPRYKITEKSQAVAFWCDPISGHATLYWYRQILGQGPELLVQFQDESVVDDSQLPKDRFSAERLKGVDSTLKIQPAELGDSAMYLCASSRDTNYGYTFGSGTRLTVV.

The CDR3 nucleotides are TGTGCCAGCAGCTTCGGGCGCGGATCCTACGAGCAGTACTTC. This translates into CASSFGRGSYEQYF. The V gene is TRBV5-5, the J gene TRBJ2-7; D gene uncertain. Between the trimmed V and J ends, which lost 2 bases and 1 base, there was a span of 10 bases. Germline lookup yields CDR1 SGHKS and CDR2 YYEKEE (reference sequence). This CDR3 spans 14 amino acids.

This chain joins TRBV27 and TRBJ1-2; the match to TRBD1 covers 7 bases. The CDR3 spans 14 residues. J gave up 3 bases and V 5 bases, and 6 bases lay outside the gene matches. The germline gives CDR1 MNHEY, CDR2 SMNVEV (reference sequence). The DNA of the CDR3 is TGTGCCAGCAGTCTCGGCAGGGGGGACTATGGCTACACCTTC. Translating gives CASSLGRGDYGYTF.